The clone carrying this TCR beta chain was found a few times. Its antigen is currently unknown. The V and J ends lost 1 base and 5 bases respectively, with 8 bases between them. This CDR3 is 14 amino acids long. Germline lookup yields CDR1 LGHNA and CDR2 YSLEER. TCRdb reprocessed the reads via MiXCR and lists one record per CDR3 protein. The sample contains around 710,000 distinct CDR3 sequences, almost 30% of which appear only once. This sample is part of a study of T cell repertoires in cytomegalovirus infection. Study-level information: HLA-B-restricted CMV epitopes that are well studied, plus recently identified HLA-C-restricted ones, were used by the study. Public TCR beta signatures indicated both CMV infection and matching HLA type.

Findings of the study overall: Dominant in the ex vivo response were TCR beta clonotypes restricted by HLA-C and specific for CMV. Totalled public TCR beta family frequency picked out people who carried CMV plus the relevant HLA.

V usage is TRBV4-3 and J usage is TRBJ2-2; no definite D call. The sequencing here drew on cultured CD8+ T cells from PBMCs, taken from culture after CMV antigen stimulation. This sequence was found in a human donor in good health (CMV status not recorded). Some clones in this sample may be carry-over from other donors' samples. The chain's CDR3 is CASSQGPLTGELFF. Here the CDR3 DNA reads TGCGCCAGCAGCCAAGGGCCGCTTACCGGGGAGCTGTTTTTT.